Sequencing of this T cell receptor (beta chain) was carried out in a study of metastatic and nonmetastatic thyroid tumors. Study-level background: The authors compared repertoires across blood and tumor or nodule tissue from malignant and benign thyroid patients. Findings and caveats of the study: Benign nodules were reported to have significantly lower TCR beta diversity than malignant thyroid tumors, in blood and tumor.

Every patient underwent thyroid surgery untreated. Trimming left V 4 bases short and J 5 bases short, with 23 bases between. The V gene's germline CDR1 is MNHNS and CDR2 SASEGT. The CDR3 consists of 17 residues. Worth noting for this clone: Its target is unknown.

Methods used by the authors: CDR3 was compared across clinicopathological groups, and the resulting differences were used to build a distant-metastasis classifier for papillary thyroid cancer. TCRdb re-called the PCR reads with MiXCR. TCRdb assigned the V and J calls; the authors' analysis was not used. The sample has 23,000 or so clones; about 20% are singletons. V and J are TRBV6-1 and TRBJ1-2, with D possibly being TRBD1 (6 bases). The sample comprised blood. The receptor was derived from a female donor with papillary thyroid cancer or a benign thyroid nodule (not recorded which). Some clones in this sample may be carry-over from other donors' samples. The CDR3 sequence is CASSVYGTTGSGYGYTF. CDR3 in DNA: TGTGCCAGCAGTGTATACGGGACAACAGGATCGGGATATGGCTACACCTTC.